Reported below is one TCR beta chain. The antigen it recognizes is unknown. Per-base qualities were not stored, and no clone one base away is much larger. The sample belongs to a study of multiple sclerosis patients with progressive multifocal leukoencephalopathy (dated 2019 in TCRdb). Regarding the complete study: Peripheral T and B cells were examined in MS patients who went on to develop PML (4 under natalizumab, 1 after alemtuzumab) as well as in treated patients who did not. The study was designed to detect JC virus-specific or public T-cell expansions arising at the time of PML onset. Two natalizumab-treated patients who later developed PML were followed longitudinally from before therapy through 6 and 12 months to PML onset.

The investigation overall reported the following: Only PML patients had TRB clones above 0.5% frequency, but the clones expanded at PML onset were already present before and during natalizumab therapy. When PML developed, no shared TRBV or TRBJ gene usage and no preferred TRBV-TRBJ pairings were found. Less diverse TRB repertoires in most PML patients were suggested by lower normalized Shannon entropy, whereas values near 1 were observed in the natalizumab-treated controls. Because the cohort was small and descriptive, it remained unclear whether the findings reflect JC virus infection or general immunocompromise. Analysis was restricted to peripheral blood, although for natalizumab-associated PML, cerebrospinal fluid or brain lymphocytes might be more informative.

The time point label for this specimen denotes: time of PML onset. The treatment or condition label, read with the paper, signifies: on natalizumab therapy at sampling. Diagnosis of PML was based on clinical and MRI findings and confirmed by finding JC virus DNA in cerebrospinal fluid. Among the natalizumab-treated patients, PML showed up after anywhere between roughly 16 and 60 months of natalizumab therapy. All listed patients had previously received interferon beta, and all PML patients were female. Blood samples for T3 were taken at PML onset. Isolation of peripheral blood mononuclear cells was performed by Ficoll-Hypaque density gradient centrifugation. Using the immunoSEQ two-step multiplex PCR at survey-level depth, TRB CDR3 regions were amplified from genomic DNA. Synthetic inline TR CDR3 controls covering all V-J pairings were spiked into each PCR so that template counts could be estimated and amplification bias removed. Reads were processed so that amplification and sequencing bias were reduced, and quantification was performed against synthetic TR CDR3 analogs. The study's own analysis went as follows. Raw data were processed in ImmunoSEQ Analyzer, removing out-of-frame sequences and CDR3s with stop codons, and genes were named by IMGT nomenclature. Normalized Shannon entropy, defined as 1 minus Pielou's evenness, was used to summarize repertoire diversity. Only TRB sequences sharing the V gene, the J gene and the CDR3 were counted as identical. Public PML clonotypes were CDR3s found in two or more PML-onset samples but not found earlier, in controls, or in public databases. Position-by-position CDR3 amino acid composition was analyzed in Skylign with the observed count method. The immuneACCESS repertoire file appears here via TCRdb, limited to in-frame rearrangements. These files lack a portion of the clones; in checked studies, under half of the deficit traces to unresolved V genes, and the cause of the others is not known. Clonal size and the V and J genes are those of that table, whereas D and trimming came from the DNA. The sample data list tens of thousands of clones, and more than 80% of these were observed just once. The leading ten clones occupy 9.5% to 15% of the sample.

The clonotype was recovered from a young woman with progressive multifocal leukoencephalopathy. The source material was PBMCs, sampled from a patient treated with natalizumab.

The CDR3 amino acid sequence is: CASRTGNYGYTF. The nucleotide sequence reads TGTGCCAGTCGGACAGGCAACTATGGCTACACCTTC. Here the chain combines TRBV19 and TRBJ1-2; 7 bases in the middle match TRBD1. V trim: 8 bases; J trim: 2 bases; unmatched bases: 2. The CDR3, cysteine through phenylalanine, is 12 amino acids long. The sequence is cut down to CDR3 DNA, 36 bases in frame from base 1. Taken from the germline V gene (reference sequence), the CDR1 and CDR2 loops are LNHDA and SQIVND.